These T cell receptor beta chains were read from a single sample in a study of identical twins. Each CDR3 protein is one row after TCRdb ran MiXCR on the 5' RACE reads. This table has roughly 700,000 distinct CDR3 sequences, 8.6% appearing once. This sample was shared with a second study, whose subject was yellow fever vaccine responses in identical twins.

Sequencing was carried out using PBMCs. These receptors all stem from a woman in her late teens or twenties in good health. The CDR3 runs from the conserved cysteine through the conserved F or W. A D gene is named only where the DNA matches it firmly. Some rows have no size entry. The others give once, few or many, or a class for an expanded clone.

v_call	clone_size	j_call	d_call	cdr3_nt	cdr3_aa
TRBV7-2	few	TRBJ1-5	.	TGTGCCAGCAGCCAAGTCCCAAATCAGCCCCAGCATTTT	CASSQVPNQPQHF
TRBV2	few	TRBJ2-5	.	TGTGCCAGCAGTGAATCGGGCCCTGGGACCCAGTACTTC	CASSESGPGTQYF
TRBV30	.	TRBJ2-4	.	TGTGCCTGGGCTCACGACATTCAGTACTTC	CAWAHDIQYF
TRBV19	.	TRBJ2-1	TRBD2	TGTGCCAGTAGTGCGAGCCAAAAAGCGGCTAGCGGGGGGATCTTC	CASSASQKAASGGIF
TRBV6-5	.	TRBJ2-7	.	TGTGCCAGCAGTTACTCCCTTGGCTCCCCCCACGAGCAGTACTTC	CASSYSLGSPHEQYF
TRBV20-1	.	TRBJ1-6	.	TGCAGTGCTAGAGTTGCCAGCGTAAGCTCCTATAATTCACCCCTCCACTTT	CSARVASVSSYNSPLHF
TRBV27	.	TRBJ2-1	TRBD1	TGTGCCAGCAGCCTGTTTGACAGGGACAATGAGCAGTTCTTC	CASSLFDRDNEQFF
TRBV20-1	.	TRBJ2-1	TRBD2	TGCAGTGCTAGCCCCTCTAGCGGGGGGGCCTACAATGAGCAGTTCTTC	CSASPSSGGAYNEQFF
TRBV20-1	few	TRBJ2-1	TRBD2	TGCAGTGCCCGACTAGCGGGAGACAGTGAGCAGTTCTTC	CSARLAGDSEQFF
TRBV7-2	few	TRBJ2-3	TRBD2	TGTGCCAGCAGCTTCTTCCTAGCGGGAGGCACAGATACGCAGTATTTT	CASSFFLAGGTDTQYF
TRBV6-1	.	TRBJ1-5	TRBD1	TGTGCCAGCAGCCGAGGGACAGACAATCAGCCCCAGCATTTT	CASSRGTDNQPQHF
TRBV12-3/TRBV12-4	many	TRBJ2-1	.	TGTGCCAGCGCCCTACATGGGGTCTCCTACAATGAGCAGTTCTTC	CASALHGVSYNEQFF
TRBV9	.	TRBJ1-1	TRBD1	TGTGCCAGTAGCGGTCCAGGGGGCCCTGAAGCTTTCTTT	CASSGPGGPEAFF
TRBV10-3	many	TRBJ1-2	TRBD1	TGTGCCATCAGTGAGTCACAGGGGGCCGAAGGCTACACCTTC	CAISESQGAEGYTF
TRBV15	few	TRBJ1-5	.	TGTGCCACCAGCAAGGGCAATCAGCCCCAGCATTTT	CATSKGNQPQHF
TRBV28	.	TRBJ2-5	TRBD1	TGTGCCAGCAGGCCAGACAGGGGCCCCCTGTACTTC	CASRPDRGPLYF
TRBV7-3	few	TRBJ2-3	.	TGTGCCAGCAGCTTGCTGGACAGTGGCACAGATACGCAGTATTTT	CASSLLDSGTDTQYF
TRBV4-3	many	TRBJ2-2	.	TGCGCCAGCAGCCAAGATCCGTCCGCGACCGGGGAGCTGTTTTTT	CASSQDPSATGELFF
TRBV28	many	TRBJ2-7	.	TGTGCCAGCAGATCGACCCTTGACAGGTCCTTC	CASRSTLDRSF
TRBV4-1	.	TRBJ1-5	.	TGCGCCAGCAGCCACCTGATCAATAGCAATCAGCCCCAGCATTTT	CASSHLINSNQPQHF
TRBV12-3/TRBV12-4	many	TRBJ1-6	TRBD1	TGTGCCAGCAGTGGGGACGGGACAGTGGCAAATTCACCCCTCCACTTT	CASSGDGTVANSPLHF
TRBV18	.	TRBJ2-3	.	TGTGCCAGCACCAACCAAATAAGAGACGGGAAGGATACGCAGTATTTT	CASTNQIRDGKDTQYF
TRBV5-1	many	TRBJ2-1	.	TGCGCCAGCAGCTTGCGCGGGGAATCCTACAATGAGCAGTTCTTC	CASSLRGESYNEQFF
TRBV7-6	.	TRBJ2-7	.	TGTGCCAGCAGCACCCCGGACAGCTCCTACGAGCAGTACTTC	CASSTPDSSYEQYF
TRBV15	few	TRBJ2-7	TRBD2	TGTGCCACCAGCAGACCTTACGGACTAGCGGGGACCTACGAGCAGTACTTC	CATSRPYGLAGTYEQYF
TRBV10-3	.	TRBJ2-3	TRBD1	TGTGCCATCAGTCGGACAGGGTTCGCGGGGGATACGCAGTATTTT	CAISRTGFAGDTQYF
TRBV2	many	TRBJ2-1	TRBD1	TGTGCCAGGAGGAGGAGGGACAGGGACAGTGAGCAGTTCTTC	CARRRRDRDSEQFF
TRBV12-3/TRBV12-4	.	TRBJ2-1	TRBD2	TGTGCCAGCGGCCATAGCGGGGGGACTTACAATGAGCAGTTCTTC	CASGHSGGTYNEQFF